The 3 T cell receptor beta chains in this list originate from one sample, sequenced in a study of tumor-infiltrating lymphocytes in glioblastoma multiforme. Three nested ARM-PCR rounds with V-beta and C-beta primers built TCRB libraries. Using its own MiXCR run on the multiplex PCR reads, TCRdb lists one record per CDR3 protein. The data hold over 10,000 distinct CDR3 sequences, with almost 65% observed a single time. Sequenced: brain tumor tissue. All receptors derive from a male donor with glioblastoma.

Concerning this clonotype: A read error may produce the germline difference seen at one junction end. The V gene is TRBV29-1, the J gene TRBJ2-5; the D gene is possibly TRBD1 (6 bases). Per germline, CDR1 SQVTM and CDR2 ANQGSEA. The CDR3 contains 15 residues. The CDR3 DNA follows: TGCAGCGTTCAAAAGGACAGCATAATCCAAGAGTCTCAGTACTTT. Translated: CSVQKDSIIQESQYF.

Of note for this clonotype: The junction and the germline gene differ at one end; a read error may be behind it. CDR3 DNA sequence: TGTGCCAGCAATGCTTCCCGGGGGGCCACAGATATGCAGTATTTT. Translating it yields CASNASRGATDMQYF. The rearrangement joins TRBV6-4 to TRBJ2-3; D may be TRBD2 (7 bases). This CDR3 has 15 residues. Germline-derived CDR1 and CDR2 are MRHNA and SNTAGT.

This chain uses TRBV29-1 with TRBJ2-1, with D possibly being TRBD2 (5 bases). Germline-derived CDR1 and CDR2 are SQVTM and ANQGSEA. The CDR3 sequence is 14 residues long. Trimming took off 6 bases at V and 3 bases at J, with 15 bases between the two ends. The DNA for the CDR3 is TGCAGCGTCCCCCCAGCGGAGGTCTACAATGAGCAGTTCTTC. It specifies CSVPPAEVYNEQFF.